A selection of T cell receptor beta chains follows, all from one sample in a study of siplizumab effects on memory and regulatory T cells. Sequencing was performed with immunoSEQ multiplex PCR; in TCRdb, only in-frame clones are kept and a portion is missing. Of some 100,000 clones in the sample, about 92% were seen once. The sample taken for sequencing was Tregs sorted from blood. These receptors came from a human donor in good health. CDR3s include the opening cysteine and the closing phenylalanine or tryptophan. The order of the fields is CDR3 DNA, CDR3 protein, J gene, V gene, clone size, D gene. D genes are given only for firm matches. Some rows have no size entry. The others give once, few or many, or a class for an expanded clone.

CDR3nt: TGTGCCAGCAGCCGGACACGGGATAGCTACGAGCAGTACTTC
CDR3aa: CASSRTRDSYEQYF
j_gene: TRBJ2-7
v_gene: TRBV6-6
abundance: -
d_gene: -

CDR3nt: TGTGCCAGCAGCCGTGTCACCGGGGAGCTGTTTTTT
CDR3aa: CASSRVTGELFF
j_gene: TRBJ2-2
v_gene: TRBV5-5
abundance: -
d_gene: -

CDR3nt: TGTGCCAGTAGGACGTCTAGCGGGAGGGTATGGGATACGCAGTATTTT
CDR3aa: CASRTSSGRVWDTQYF
j_gene: TRBJ2-3
v_gene: TRBV19
abundance: once
d_gene: TRBD2

CDR3nt: TGTGCCAGCAGCTTGAATGTTGAAGCTTTCTTT
CDR3aa: CASSLNVEAFF
j_gene: TRBJ1-1
v_gene: TRBV5-5
abundance: few
d_gene: -

CDR3nt: TGTGCCAGCAGGCCCGAGACAGGGCCCAACAATGAGCAGTTCTTC
CDR3aa: CASRPETGPNNEQFF
j_gene: TRBJ2-1
v_gene: TRBV5-4
abundance: -
d_gene: TRBD1

CDR3nt: TGTGCCAGCAGCCCCGGCCCAGATACCGGGGAGCTGTTTTTT
CDR3aa: CASSPGPDTGELFF
j_gene: TRBJ2-2
v_gene: TRBV7-8
abundance: -
d_gene: -

CDR3nt: TGTGCCATCAGTGAAAGGGGGCAGTACGAGCAGTACTTC
CDR3aa: CAISERGQYEQYF
j_gene: TRBJ2-7
v_gene: TRBV10-3
abundance: -
d_gene: TRBD1

CDR3nt: TGTGCCAGCAGCCGGACGGGGAACACTGAAGCTTTCTTT
CDR3aa: CASSRTGNTEAFF
j_gene: TRBJ1-1
v_gene: TRBV5-4
abundance: -
d_gene: -

CDR3nt: TGTGCCAGTCGGGGGGCTATGGCTAGGGAGGGCACCTTC
CDR3aa: CASRGAMAREGTF
j_gene: TRBJ1-2
v_gene: TRBV6-6
abundance: -
d_gene: -

CDR3nt: TGTGCCAGCAGGGGGACTAGCGGGAGGTTGGTGAGCTCCTACAATGAGCAGTTCTTC
CDR3aa: CASRGTSGRLVSSYNEQFF
j_gene: TRBJ2-1
v_gene: TRBV14
abundance: -
d_gene: TRBD2

CDR3nt: TGTGCCAGCAGTGCAGGGAACCAGCCCCAGCATTTT
CDR3aa: CASSAGNQPQHF
j_gene: TRBJ1-5
v_gene: TRBV25-1
abundance: few
d_gene: -

CDR3nt: TGTGCCACCAGCAGAGATAACAGGGGCCGGGAGACCCAGTACTTC
CDR3aa: CATSRDNRGRETQYF
j_gene: TRBJ2-5
v_gene: TRBV15
abundance: once
d_gene: TRBD1

CDR3nt: TGCAGTGCGCTCCTTCGTGATACGCAGTATTTT
CDR3aa: CSALLRDTQYF
j_gene: TRBJ2-3
v_gene: TRBV20-1
abundance: -
d_gene: -